The sample holds a few counts of the clone carrying this T cell receptor (beta chain). This entry belongs to a study of identical twins' blood T cells. TCRdb independently ran MiXCR on the 5' RACE reads; one entry per CDR3 protein. Among 350,000 to 450,000 distinct CDR3 sequences, about 28% were seen once, and the ten largest hold roughly 6.1%. Trimming stripped 5 bases from V and 2 bases from J, with 11 bases between. The length of the CDR3 is 13 residues. The germline gives CDR1 SGHRS, CDR2 YFSETQ. Sequenced sample: PBMCs. This receptor was obtained from a woman aged 18-50 years in good health. V gene TRBV5-1 combines with J gene TRBJ2-7; possible D gene TRBD1, 5 bases. The CDR3, as DNA: TGCGCCAGCAGAACAGGTGAAACCTACGAGCAGTACTTC. It translates to CASRTGETYEQYF.